A selection of T cell receptor beta chains follows, all from one sample in a study of blood T cell repertoires in COVID-19. Clones were read by immunoSEQ multiplex PCR, and TCRdb kept only the in-frame ones, dropping some. The data hold about 75,000 clones, with roughly 90% observed a single time. The sample was peripheral blood. These receptors were obtained from a woman aged 45-59 years with acute or convalescent COVID-19. The CDR3 runs from the conserved cysteine through the conserved F or W. Fields, in order: CDR3 DNA, CDR3 protein, clone size, D gene, J gene, V gene. The D gene is left open where the match is weak. Clone sizes are given selectively: once, few, many, or a class where the clone is expanded.

CDR3 DNA: TGTGCCAGTAGTATCTTCTCGGGGGGGTCGGGGTATGGAAAAACTGAAGCTTTCTTT; CDR3 protein: CASSIFSGGSGYGKTEAFF; clone size: few; D gene: .; J gene: TRBJ1-1; V gene: TRBV19
CDR3 DNA: TGTGCTAGTGCCCGGGACAGGGGAGCAAATACGCAGTATTTT; CDR3 protein: CASARDRGANTQYF; clone size: .; D gene: TRBD1; J gene: TRBJ2-3; V gene: TRBV12-5
CDR3 DNA: TGTGCCAGCAGCCCCGGGAGGGCCCATTACAATGAGCAGTTCTTC; CDR3 protein: CASSPGRAHYNEQFF; clone size: .; D gene: TRBD2; J gene: TRBJ2-1; V gene: TRBV6-4
CDR3 DNA: TGTGCCTGGAGTGGTACAGATGAAAAACTGTTTTTT; CDR3 protein: CAWSGTDEKLFF; clone size: .; D gene: .; J gene: TRBJ1-4; V gene: TRBV30
CDR3 DNA: TGTGCCACCAGTGACATACTAGCGGGAGGGCCCCATGAGCAGTTCTTC; CDR3 protein: CATSDILAGGPHEQFF; clone size: .; D gene: TRBD2; J gene: TRBJ2-1; V gene: TRBV24-1
CDR3 DNA: TGTGCCAGCAGGGGTTCCCGGGGTGAAAAACTGTTTTTT; CDR3 protein: CASRGSRGEKLFF; clone size: .; D gene: .; J gene: TRBJ1-4; V gene: TRBV6-5
CDR3 DNA: TGTGCCAGCAGCCTACGATGGGACTACTACAATGAGCAGTTCTTC; CDR3 protein: CASSLRWDYYNEQFF; clone size: .; D gene: TRBD2; J gene: TRBJ2-1; V gene: TRBV7-2
CDR3 DNA: TGCGCCAGCAGTGAGTCTGTCGGGGGCTCTGGAAACACCATATATTTT; CDR3 protein: CASSESVGGSGNTIYF; clone size: .; D gene: .; J gene: TRBJ1-3; V gene: TRBV10-1
CDR3 DNA: TGTGCCAGCAGACCAACAGGCTCCTACGAGCAGTACTTC; CDR3 protein: CASRPTGSYEQYF; clone size: .; D gene: .; J gene: TRBJ2-7; V gene: TRBV28
CDR3 DNA: TGTGCCAGCATCCCTCAGGGGGCCCTAGGCTACGAGCAGTACTTC; CDR3 protein: CASIPQGALGYEQYF; clone size: .; D gene: TRBD1; J gene: TRBJ2-7; V gene: TRBV28
CDR3 DNA: TGTGCTAGTGGTTTTGCGGAGACCCAGTACTTC; CDR3 protein: CASGFAETQYF; clone size: .; D gene: .; J gene: TRBJ2-5; V gene: TRBV12-5
CDR3 DNA: TGTGCCAGTAGTACTGTGGAGGGGACTGAAGCTTTCTTT; CDR3 protein: CASSTVEGTEAFF; clone size: .; D gene: .; J gene: TRBJ1-1; V gene: TRBV19
CDR3 DNA: TGTGCCAGCAGCCAAGAGGAGGGTATCCGTGGAAACACCATATATTTT; CDR3 protein: CASSQEEGIRGNTIYF; clone size: .; D gene: .; J gene: TRBJ1-3; V gene: TRBV4-2
CDR3 DNA: TGTGCCTGGTCGGGACAGGGGTCCCGCACAGATACGCAGTATTTT; CDR3 protein: CAWSGQGSRTDTQYF; clone size: .; D gene: TRBD1; J gene: TRBJ2-3; V gene: TRBV30
CDR3 DNA: TGTGCCAGCAGCTCCCAGACAGGGGCTGGAAACACCATATATTTT; CDR3 protein: CASSSQTGAGNTIYF; clone size: .; D gene: TRBD1; J gene: TRBJ1-3; V gene: TRBV7-2
CDR3 DNA: TGCAGCGTTGAACGGCAGCGGAACACTGAAGCTTTCTTT; CDR3 protein: CSVERQRNTEAFF; clone size: .; D gene: .; J gene: TRBJ1-1; V gene: TRBV29-1
CDR3 DNA: TGTGCCAGCAGCCAAGAACCTTCCGAGGGGGAGCTGTTTTTT; CDR3 protein: CASSQEPSEGELFF; clone size: .; D gene: .; J gene: TRBJ2-2; V gene: TRBV4-2
CDR3 DNA: TGTGCCAGCAGCTTAGATTCGGGGGGCAGGGGTGAAGCTTTCTTT; CDR3 protein: CASSLDSGGRGEAFF; clone size: .; D gene: .; J gene: TRBJ1-1; V gene: TRBV11-2
CDR3 DNA: TGTGCCAGCAGGGGACAGGCTCAAGAGACCCAGTACTTC; CDR3 protein: CASRGQAQETQYF; clone size: .; D gene: TRBD1; J gene: TRBJ2-5; V gene: TRBV2
CDR3 DNA: TGTGCCAGCAGCCCGAAGGCAGGGGGCGCGGTTCGGAATCAGCCCCAGCATTTT; CDR3 protein: CASSPKAGGAVRNQPQHF; clone size: .; D gene: TRBD1; J gene: TRBJ1-5; V gene: TRBV5-8
CDR3 DNA: TGTGCCAGTAGTACCCTCGGACAGGGGGCTGGGGCCAACGTCCTGACTTTC; CDR3 protein: CASSTLGQGAGANVLTF; clone size: .; D gene: TRBD1; J gene: TRBJ2-6; V gene: TRBV19
CDR3 DNA: TGTGCCAGCATGGGCGTAAGTTATAGCAATCAGCCCCAGCATTTT; CDR3 protein: CASMGVSYSNQPQHF; clone size: .; D gene: .; J gene: TRBJ1-5; V gene: TRBV6-5
CDR3 DNA: TGCAGCGTTGGACATCATGACACTGAAGCTTTCTTT; CDR3 protein: CSVGHHDTEAFF; clone size: .; D gene: .; J gene: TRBJ1-1; V gene: TRBV29-1
CDR3 DNA: TGTGCCAGCAGCCCGTGGACAGGGTCAGGAAAACTGTTTTTT; CDR3 protein: CASSPWTGSGKLFF; clone size: .; D gene: TRBD1; J gene: TRBJ1-4; V gene: TRBV5-5
CDR3 DNA: TGTGCCAGCAGTTACGGCGGACAGAGGAAATATGGCTACACCTTC; CDR3 protein: CASSYGGQRKYGYTF; clone size: .; D gene: .; J gene: TRBJ1-2; V gene: TRBV6-6